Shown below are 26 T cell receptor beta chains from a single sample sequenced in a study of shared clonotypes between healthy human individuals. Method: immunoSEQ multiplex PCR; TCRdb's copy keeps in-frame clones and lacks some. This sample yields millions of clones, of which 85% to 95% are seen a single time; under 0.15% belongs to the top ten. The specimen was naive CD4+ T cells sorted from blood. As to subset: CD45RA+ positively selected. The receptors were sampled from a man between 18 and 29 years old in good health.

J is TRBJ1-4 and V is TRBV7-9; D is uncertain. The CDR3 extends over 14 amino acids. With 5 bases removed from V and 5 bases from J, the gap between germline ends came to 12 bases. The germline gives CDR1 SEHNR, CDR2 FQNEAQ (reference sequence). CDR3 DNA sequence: TGTGCCAGCAGCCTCTACCAAGGGAATGAAAAACTGTTTTTT. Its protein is CASSLYQGNEKLFF.

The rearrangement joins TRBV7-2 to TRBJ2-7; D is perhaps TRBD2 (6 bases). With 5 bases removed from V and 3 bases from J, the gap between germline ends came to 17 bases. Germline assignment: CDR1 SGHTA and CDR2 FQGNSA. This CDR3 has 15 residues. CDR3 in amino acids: CASSQTGLASYEQYF. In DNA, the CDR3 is TGTGCCAGCAGCCAAACGGGGCTAGCGAGCTACGAGCAGTACTTC.

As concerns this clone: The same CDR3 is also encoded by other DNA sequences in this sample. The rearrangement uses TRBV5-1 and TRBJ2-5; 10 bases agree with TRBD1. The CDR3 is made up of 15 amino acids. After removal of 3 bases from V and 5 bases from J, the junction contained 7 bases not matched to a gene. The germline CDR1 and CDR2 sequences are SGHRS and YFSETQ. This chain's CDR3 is CASSSTGGAGETQYF. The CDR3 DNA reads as TGCGCCAGCAGCTCGACAGGGGGCGCGGGGGAGACCCAGTACTTC.

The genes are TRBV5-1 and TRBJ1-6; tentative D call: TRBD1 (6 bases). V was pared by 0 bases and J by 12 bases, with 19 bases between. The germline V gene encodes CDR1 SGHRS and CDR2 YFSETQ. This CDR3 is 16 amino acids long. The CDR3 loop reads CASSLDHREPARPLHF. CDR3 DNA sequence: TGCGCCAGCAGCTTGGACCACAGGGAACCTGCTCGACCCCTCCACTTT.

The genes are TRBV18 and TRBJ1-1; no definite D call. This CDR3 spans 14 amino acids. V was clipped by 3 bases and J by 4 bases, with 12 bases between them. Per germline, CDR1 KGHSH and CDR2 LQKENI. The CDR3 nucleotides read TGTGCCAGCTCACCGGCGGGCTCGGTCACTGAAGCTTTCTTT. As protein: CASSPAGSVTEAFF.

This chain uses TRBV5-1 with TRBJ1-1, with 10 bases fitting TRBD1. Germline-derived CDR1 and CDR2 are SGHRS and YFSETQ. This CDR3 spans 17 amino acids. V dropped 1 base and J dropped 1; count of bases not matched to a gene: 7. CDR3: CASSLIPGQGRNTEAFF. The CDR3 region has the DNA TGCGCCAGCAGCTTGATCCCGGGACAGGGGAGGAACACTGAAGCTTTCTTT.

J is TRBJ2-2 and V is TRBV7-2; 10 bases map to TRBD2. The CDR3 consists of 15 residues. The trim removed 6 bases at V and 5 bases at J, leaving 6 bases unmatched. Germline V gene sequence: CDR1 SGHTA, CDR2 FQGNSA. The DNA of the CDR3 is TGTGCCAGCAGAACTAGCGGGGCAAGTACCGGGGAGCTGTTTTTT. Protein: CASRTSGASTGELFF.

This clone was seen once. The CDR3 is CASTEGARGQETQYF. Written as DNA, the CDR3 is TGTGCCAGCACAGAGGGGGCGAGAGGCCAAGAGACCCAGTACTTC. J is TRBJ2-5 and V is TRBV6-5; TRBD1 matches 7 bases. The V gene's germline CDR1 is MNHEY and CDR2 SVGAGI. J gave up 1 base and V 7 bases, and 9 bases lay outside the gene matches. The CDR3 spans 15 residues.

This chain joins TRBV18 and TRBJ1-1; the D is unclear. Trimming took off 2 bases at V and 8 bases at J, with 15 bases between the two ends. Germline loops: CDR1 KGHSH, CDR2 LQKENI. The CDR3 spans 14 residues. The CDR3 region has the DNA TGTGCCAGCTCACCATCCTTTGGACTACTCGAAGCTTTCTTT. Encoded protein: CASSPSFGLLEAFF.

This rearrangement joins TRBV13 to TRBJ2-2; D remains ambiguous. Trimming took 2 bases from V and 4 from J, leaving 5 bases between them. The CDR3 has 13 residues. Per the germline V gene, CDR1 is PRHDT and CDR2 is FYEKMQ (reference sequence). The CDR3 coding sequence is TGTGCCAGCAGCTTAAAGTTCACCGGGGAGCTGTTTTTT. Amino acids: CASSLKFTGELFF.

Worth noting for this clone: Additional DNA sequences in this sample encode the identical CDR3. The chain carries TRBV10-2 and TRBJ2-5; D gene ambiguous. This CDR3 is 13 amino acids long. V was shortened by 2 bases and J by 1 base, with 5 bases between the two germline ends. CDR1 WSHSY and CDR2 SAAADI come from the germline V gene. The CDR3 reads CASSERVQETQYF. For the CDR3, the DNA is TGCGCCAGCAGTGAGAGGGTCCAAGAGACCCAGTACTTC.

CDR3 DNA sequence: TGTGCCAGCAGCTTGGCCCTGAGCTCCTACGAGCAGTACTTC. Its translation: CASSLALSSYEQYF. This chain connects TRBV5-4 to TRBJ2-7, with D hard to call. CDR3 length: 14 residues. The germline gives CDR1 SGHNT, CDR2 YYREEE (reference sequence). Trimming removed 0 bases at V and 0 bases at J, with 7 bases between.

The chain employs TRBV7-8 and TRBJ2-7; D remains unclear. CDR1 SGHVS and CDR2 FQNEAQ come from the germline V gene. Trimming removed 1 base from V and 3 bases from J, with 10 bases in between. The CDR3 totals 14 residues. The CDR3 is CASSLDLIGYEQYF. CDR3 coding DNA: TGTGCCAGCAGCTTAGATCTAATAGGCTACGAGCAGTACTTC. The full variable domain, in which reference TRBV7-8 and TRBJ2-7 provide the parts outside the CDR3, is GAGVSQSPRYKVAKRGQDVALRCDPISGHVSLFWYQQALGQGPEFLTYFQNEAQLDKSGLPSDRFFAERPEGSVSTLKIQRTQQEDSAVYLCASSLDLIGYEQYFGPGTRLTVT.

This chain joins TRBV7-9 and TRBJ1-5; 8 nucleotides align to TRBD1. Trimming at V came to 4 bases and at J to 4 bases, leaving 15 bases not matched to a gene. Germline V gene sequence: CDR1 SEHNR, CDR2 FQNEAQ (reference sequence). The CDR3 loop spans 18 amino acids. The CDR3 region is CASSSPMDRVGENQPQHF. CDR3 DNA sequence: TGTGCCAGCAGCTCCCCGATGGACAGGGTCGGCGAGAATCAGCCCCAGCATTTT.

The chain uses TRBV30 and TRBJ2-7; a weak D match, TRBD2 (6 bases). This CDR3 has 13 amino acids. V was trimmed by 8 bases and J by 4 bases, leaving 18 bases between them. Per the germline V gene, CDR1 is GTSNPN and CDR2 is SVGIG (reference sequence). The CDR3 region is CAGTLTSLYEQYF. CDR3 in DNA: TGTGCCGGGACCCTTACTAGCTTGTACGAGCAGTACTTC.

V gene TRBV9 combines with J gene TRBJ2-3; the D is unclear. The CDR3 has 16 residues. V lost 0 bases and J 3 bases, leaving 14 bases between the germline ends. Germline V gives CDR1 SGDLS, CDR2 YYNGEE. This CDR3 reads CASSVAILGLTDTQYF. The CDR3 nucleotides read TGTGCCAGCAGCGTAGCTATTCTGGGGTTGACAGATACGCAGTATTTT.

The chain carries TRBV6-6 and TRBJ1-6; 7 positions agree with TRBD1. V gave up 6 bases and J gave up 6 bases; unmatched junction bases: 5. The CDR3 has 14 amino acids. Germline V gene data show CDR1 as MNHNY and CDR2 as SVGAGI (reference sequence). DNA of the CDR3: TGTGCCAGCAGGCCGACAGGGTTTAATTCACCCCTCCACTTT. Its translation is CASRPTGFNSPLHF.

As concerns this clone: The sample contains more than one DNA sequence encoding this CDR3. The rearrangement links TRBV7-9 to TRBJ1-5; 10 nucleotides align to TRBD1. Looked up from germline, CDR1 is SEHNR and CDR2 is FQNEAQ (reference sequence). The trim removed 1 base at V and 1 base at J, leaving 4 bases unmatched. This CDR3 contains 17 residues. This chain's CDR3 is CASSLGTGGGSNQPQHF. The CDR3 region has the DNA TGTGCCAGCAGCTTAGGGACAGGGGGTGGGAGCAATCAGCCCCAGCATTTT. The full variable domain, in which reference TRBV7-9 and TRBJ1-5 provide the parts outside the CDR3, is DTGVSQNPRHKITKRGQNVTFRCDPISEHNRLYWYRQTLGQGPEFLTYFQNEAQLEKSRLLSDRFSAERPKGSFSTLEIQRTEQGDSAMYLCASSLGTGGGSNQPQHFGDGTRLSIL.

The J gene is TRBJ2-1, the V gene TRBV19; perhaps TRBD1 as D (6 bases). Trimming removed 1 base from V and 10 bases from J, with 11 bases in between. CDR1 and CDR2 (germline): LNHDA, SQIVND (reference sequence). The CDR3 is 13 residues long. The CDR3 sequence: CASSIGYRVEQFF. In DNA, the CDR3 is TGTGCCAGTAGTATAGGTTACAGGGTAGAGCAGTTCTTC.

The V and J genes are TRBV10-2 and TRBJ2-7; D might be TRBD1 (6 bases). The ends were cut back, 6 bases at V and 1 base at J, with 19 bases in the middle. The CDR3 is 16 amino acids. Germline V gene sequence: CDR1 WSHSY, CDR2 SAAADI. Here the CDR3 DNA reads TGCGCCAGCAGAGGGGGTGATGGGACAACGTCCTACGAGCAGTACTTC. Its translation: CASRGGDGTTSYEQYF.

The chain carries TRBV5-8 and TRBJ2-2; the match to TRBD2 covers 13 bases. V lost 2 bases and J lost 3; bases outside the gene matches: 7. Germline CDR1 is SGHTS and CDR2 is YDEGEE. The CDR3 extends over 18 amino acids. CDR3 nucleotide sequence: TGTGCCAGCAGCTTCGGGACTAGCGGGATGATTTACACCGGGGAGCTGTTTTTT. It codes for CASSFGTSGMIYTGELFF.

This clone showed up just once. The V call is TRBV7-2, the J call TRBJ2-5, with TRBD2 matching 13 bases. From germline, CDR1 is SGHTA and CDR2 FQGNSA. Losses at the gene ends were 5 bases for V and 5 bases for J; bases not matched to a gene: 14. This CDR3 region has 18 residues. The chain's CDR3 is CASSARVGLAGVRETQYF. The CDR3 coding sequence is TGTGCCAGCAGCGCCCGGGTAGGACTAGCGGGAGTCCGTGAGACCCAGTACTTC.

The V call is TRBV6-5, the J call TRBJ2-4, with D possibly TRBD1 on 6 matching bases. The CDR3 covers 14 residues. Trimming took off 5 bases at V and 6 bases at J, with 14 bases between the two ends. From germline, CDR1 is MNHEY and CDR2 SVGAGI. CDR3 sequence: CASSPDRQLNIQYF. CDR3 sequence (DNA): TGTGCCAGCAGTCCCGACAGGCAATTAAACATTCAGTACTTC.

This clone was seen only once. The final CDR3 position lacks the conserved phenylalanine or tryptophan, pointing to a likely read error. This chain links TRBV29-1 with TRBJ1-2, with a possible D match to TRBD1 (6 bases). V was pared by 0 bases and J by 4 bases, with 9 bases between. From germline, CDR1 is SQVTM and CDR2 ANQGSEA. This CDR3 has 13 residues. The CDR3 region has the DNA TGCAGCGTTGAAGAGGGACAATTCTATGGCTACACCCTC. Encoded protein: CSVEEGQFYGYTL.

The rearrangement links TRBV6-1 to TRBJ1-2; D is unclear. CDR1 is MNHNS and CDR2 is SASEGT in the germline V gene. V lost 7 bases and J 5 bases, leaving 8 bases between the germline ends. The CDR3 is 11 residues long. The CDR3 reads CASTGWYGYTF. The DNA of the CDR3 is TGTGCCAGCACGGGGTGGTATGGCTACACCTTC.

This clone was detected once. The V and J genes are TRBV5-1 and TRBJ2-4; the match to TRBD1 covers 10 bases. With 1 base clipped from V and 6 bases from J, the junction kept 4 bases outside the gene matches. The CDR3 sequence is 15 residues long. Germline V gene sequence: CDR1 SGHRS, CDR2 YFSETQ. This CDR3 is CASSLRDRGRNIQYF. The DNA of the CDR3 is TGCGCCAGCAGCTTGAGGGACAGGGGAAGAAACATTCAGTACTTC.